The 3 T cell receptor beta chains below were found in one sample sequenced in a study of cytomegalovirus exposure and HLA in healthy donors. PCR used 60 Vbeta primers and 13 Jbeta primers. The data were produced by immunoSEQ multiplex PCR, yet TCRdb's version contains in-frame clones alone and is incomplete. Of about 120,000 clones listed, about 80% are singletons. The sample comprised PBMCs. The source of these receptors is a man aged 25-45 years in good health and CMV-seropositive.

The rearrangement joins TRBV5-6 to TRBJ1-2, with D perhaps matching TRBD1 (5 bases). The V gene lost 4 bases and the J gene lost 1 base, with 11 bases spanning the gap. Per germline, CDR1 SGHDT and CDR2 YYEEEE. The CDR3 length is 14 residues. The CDR3 reads CASSLGLFNYGYTF. In nucleotides, the CDR3 is TGTGCCAGCAGCCTGGGACTTTTTAACTATGGCTACACCTTC. Full variable domain (missing parts from reference TRBV5-6 and TRBJ1-2): DAGVTQSPTHLIKTRGQQVTLRCSPKSGHDTVSWYQQALGQGPQFIFQYYEEEERQRGNFPDRFSGHQFPNYSSELNVNALLLGDSALYLCASSLGLFNYGYTFGSGTRLTVV.

CDR3: CASSYSWASGVGTQYF. The CDR3 DNA is TGTGCCAGCAGTTACTCTTGGGCTAGCGGAGTTGGGACCCAGTACTTC. This chain connects TRBV6-6 to TRBJ2-5; the match to TRBD2 covers 7 bases. V dropped 0 bases and J dropped 7; count of bases not matched to a gene: 11. The germline gives CDR1 MNHNY, CDR2 SVGAGI (reference sequence). The CDR3 consists of 16 residues.

This clone was counted a few times. The chain's CDR3 is CASSVWTSGPNNEQFF. In nucleotides, the CDR3 is TGTGCCAGCAGCGTATGGACTAGCGGGCCCAACAATGAGCAGTTCTTC. The chain recombines TRBV9 with TRBJ2-1, with 11 bases matching TRBD2. Germline CDR1 and CDR2: SGDLS and YYNGEE. This CDR3 spans 16 amino acids. V lost 1 base to trimming and J lost 5 bases; unmatched junction nucleotides: 5.